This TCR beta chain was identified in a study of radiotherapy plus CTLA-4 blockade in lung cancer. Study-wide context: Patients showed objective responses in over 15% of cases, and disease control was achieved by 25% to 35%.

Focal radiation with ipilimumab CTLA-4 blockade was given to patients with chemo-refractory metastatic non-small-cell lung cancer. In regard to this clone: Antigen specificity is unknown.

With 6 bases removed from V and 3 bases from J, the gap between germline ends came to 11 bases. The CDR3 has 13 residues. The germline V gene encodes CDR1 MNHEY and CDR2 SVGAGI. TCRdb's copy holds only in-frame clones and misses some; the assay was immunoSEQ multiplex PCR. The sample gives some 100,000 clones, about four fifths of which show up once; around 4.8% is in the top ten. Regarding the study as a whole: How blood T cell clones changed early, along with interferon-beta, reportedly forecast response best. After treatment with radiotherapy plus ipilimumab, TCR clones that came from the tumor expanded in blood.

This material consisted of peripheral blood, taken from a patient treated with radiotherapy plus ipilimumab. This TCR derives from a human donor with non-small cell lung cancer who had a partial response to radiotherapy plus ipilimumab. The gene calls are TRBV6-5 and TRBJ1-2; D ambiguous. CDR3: CASRRALDYGYTF. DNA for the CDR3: TGTGCCAGCAGGAGAGCCCTCGACTATGGCTACACCTTC.